The 23 T cell receptor beta chains below were found in one sample sequenced in a study of vaccination and CD4 T cells after COVID-19. Treatment in this sample: approximately 11-day PBMC culture with coronavirus spike peptide pools or control peptides (ViraFEST assay). These TCRs' antigens remain unknown. The Oncomine TCR Beta short-read assay was applied to DNA of cultured CD4+ T cells. TCRdb recomputed calls from the PCR reads with MiXCR, one row per CDR3 protein. The data show approximately 19,000 distinct CDR3 sequences, 50% to 60% seen once. Sequenced material: CD4+ T cells from blood, cultured in vitro, taken after SARS-CoV-2 vaccination. The receptor source for this set is a human donor who had recovered from COVID-19.

This clonotype was counted only a few times. The chain links TRBV7-9 to TRBJ2-5; 7 positions agree with TRBD1. Losses at the gene ends were 0 bases for V and 2 bases for J; bases not matched to a gene: 9. This CDR3 comprises 17 residues. Germline V gives CDR1 SEHNR, CDR2 FQNEAQ (reference sequence). The CDR3: CASSLASGGTVQETQYF. Written as DNA, the CDR3 is TGTGCCAGCAGCTTAGCAAGTGGTGGGACAGTTCAAGAGACCCAGTACTTC.

The chain links TRBV6-1 to TRBJ1-3, with D perhaps TRBD1 (5 bases). V was cut by 6 bases and J by 0 bases, with 12 bases left in between. CDR3 length equals 15 residues. CDR1 is MNHNS, CDR2 SASEGT, per germline. CDR3 loop: CASSITTDSGNTIYF. The CDR3 nucleotides read TGTGCCAGCAGCATCACGACAGACTCTGGAAACACCATATATTTT.

The chain uses TRBV6-2 or TRBV6-3 and TRBJ1-1; unclear D gene. Germline lookup yields CDR1 MNHEY and CDR2 SVGEGT. V lost 3 bases and J 8 bases, leaving 10 bases between the germline ends. This CDR3 spans 12 amino acids. CDR3 sequence: CASSYQEREAFF. The CDR3 DNA is TGTGCCAGCAGTTATCAGGAGCGCGAAGCTTTCTTT.

In this sample, this clonotype turned up a few times. The V gene is TRBV19, the J gene TRBJ1-6; no clear D. The CDR3 runs to 15 residues. Germline V CDR1 and CDR2: LNHDA, SQIVND (reference sequence). V was trimmed by 7 bases and J by 2 bases, leaving 12 bases between them. The CDR3 DNA reads as TGTGCCAGTAACCCGGGTATCACCTATAATTCACCCCTCCACTTT. Its translation: CASNPGITYNSPLHF.

This chain links TRBV28 with TRBJ1-5; weak D call: TRBD1 (5 bases). The V gene's germline CDR1 is MDHEN and CDR2 SYDVKM. Trimming shortened V by 3 bases and J by 0 bases, and 18 bases separated the two germline ends. The CDR3 extends over 18 amino acids. The CDR3 spells CASSFWAGREFSNQPQHF. The CDR3 region has the DNA TGTGCCAGCAGTTTCTGGGCCGGCAGGGAGTTTAGCAATCAGCCCCAGCATTTT.

This chain uses TRBV20-1 with TRBJ1-5, with D hard to call. The length of the CDR3 is 15 residues. V lost 0 bases to trimming and J lost 0 bases, with 9 bases between them. Germline V gives CDR1 DFQATT, CDR2 SNEGSKA (reference sequence). Here the CDR3 DNA reads TGCAGTGCTAGAGATCTTAGGGATAGCAATCAGCCCCAGCATTTT. It translates to CSARDLRDSNQPQHF.

The chain is built from TRBV9 and TRBJ1-2; tentative D call: TRBD1 (5 bases). The germline gives CDR1 SGDLS, CDR2 YYNGEE. The CDR3 has 14 amino acids. V lost 6 bases, J lost 3 bases, and 15 bases lay in between. CDR3 residues: CASTPAGNYYGYTF. The CDR3 DNA sequence: TGTGCCAGCACCCCTGCAGGGAACTACTATGGCTACACCTTC.

This clonotype has more than one count but fewer than ten. The rearrangement uses TRBV7-3 and TRBJ2-7; possibly TRBD2 for D (6 bases). This CDR3 spans 16 amino acids. Deletions cut 2 bases from V and 5 bases from J, with 19 bases between. The V gene's germline CDR1 is SGHTA and CDR2 FQGTGA. As DNA, the CDR3 is TGTGCCAGCAGCTTAGGGGCGGGCGGGATGCCGAACGAGCAGTACTTC. Its translation is CASSLGAGGMPNEQYF.

This clonotype was picked up one time. The chain couples TRBV6-2 or TRBV6-3 to TRBJ2-1, with D unclear. The CDR3 covers 13 residues. Germline CDR1 MNHEY, CDR2 SVGEGT. The germline V and J ends were trimmed by 2 bases and 9 bases, with 11 bases remaining between them. The CDR3 DNA reads TGTGCCAGCAGTTACCTCGCTTACGGTGAGCAGTTCTTC. Translation gives CASSYLAYGEQFF.

CDR3 residues: CASSHGLDGELFF. Here the CDR3 DNA reads TGTGCCAGCAGCCACGGACTCGACGGGGAGCTGTTTTTT. The genes are TRBV7-2 and TRBJ2-2; perhaps TRBD2 as D (5 bases). The CDR3 has 13 amino acids. V dropped 5 bases and J dropped 7 bases, with 11 bases sitting between them. From germline, CDR1 is SGHTA and CDR2 FQGNSA.

This rearrangement joins TRBV5-6 to TRBJ2-7, with 10 nucleotides matching TRBD1. The CDR3 spans 15 residues. CDR1 is SGHDT and CDR2 is YYEEEE in the germline V gene. Germline trimming cut 2 bases from V and 5 bases from J; bases unmatched to any gene: 7. The DNA of the CDR3 is TGTGCCAGCAGCTTTGTGGGACAGGGGATTCACGAGCAGTACTTC. It encodes CASSFVGQGIHEQYF.

The chain has TRBV11-2 and TRBJ1-1; weak D call: TRBD1 (5 bases). The CDR3 covers 16 residues. Trimming cost V 5 bases and J 4 bases, with 20 bases left between them. Germline V CDR1 and CDR2: SGHAT, FQNNGV. CDR3 amino acids: CASSPLVSGGITEAFF. The CDR3 DNA follows: TGTGCCAGCAGCCCACTTGTGTCCGGGGGGATCACTGAAGCTTTCTTT.

The rearrangement joins TRBV7-9 to TRBJ2-1; D is ambiguous. Germline V gives CDR1 SEHNR, CDR2 FQNEAQ (reference sequence). This CDR3 is 15 amino acids long. Between the trimmed V and J ends, which lost 1 base and 6 bases, there was a span of 13 bases. The CDR3 DNA is TGTGCCAGCAGCTTAGGCGGTTTGGAAGGCAATGAGCAGTTCTTC. Its protein is CASSLGGLEGNEQFF.

The chain is built from TRBV11-3 and TRBJ2-1, with D unresolved. The V gene lost 4 bases and the J gene lost 6 bases, with 16 bases spanning the gap. This CDR3 spans 15 amino acids. In germline, CDR1 is SGHNT, CDR2 YENEEA. The CDR3 DNA is TGTGCCAGCAGCTCCGTCATTGGACGGAGCAATGAGCAGTTCTTC. Its translation: CASSSVIGRSNEQFF.

The CDR3 region is CATSPSSPSYEQYF. CDR3 bases: TGTGCCACCAGCCCAAGCTCGCCTTCCTACGAGCAGTACTTC. This chain connects TRBV15 to TRBJ2-7; D unclear. This CDR3 contains 14 residues. Between the trimmed V and J ends, which lost 5 bases and 1 base, there was a span of 12 bases. Germline CDR1 reads LNHNV; CDR2 reads YYDKDF (reference sequence).

The chain carries TRBV6-2 or TRBV6-3 and TRBJ1-5, with 7 nucleotides matching TRBD1. V gave up 2 bases and J gave up 6 bases; unmatched junction bases: 7. The CDR3 is made up of 15 amino acids. The germline V gene encodes CDR1 MNHEY and CDR2 SVGEGT. The CDR3 sequence: CASSYNRGFSQPQHF. CDR3 DNA: TGTGCCAGCAGTTACAACAGGGGATTTAGTCAGCCCCAGCATTTT.

The chain carries TRBV7-2 and TRBJ1-5; TRBD1 might be the D (6 bases). The CDR3 has 15 amino acids. The germline gives CDR1 SGHTA, CDR2 FQGNSA. With 3 bases removed from V and 4 bases from J, the gap between germline ends came to 13 bases. CDR3 sequence (DNA): TGTGCCAGCAGCTTCCAGGGGATGAATAATCAGCCCCAGCATTTT. Amino acids: CASSFQGMNNQPQHF. Complete variable domain (other parts from reference TRBV7-2 and TRBJ1-5): GAGVSQSPSNKVTEKGKDVELRCDPISGHTALYWYRQSLGQGLEFLIYFQGNSAPDKSGLPSDRFSAERTGGSVSTLTIQRTQQEDSAVYLCASSFQGMNNQPQHFGDGTRLSIL.

The rearrangement links TRBV20-1 to TRBJ1-1; D is undetermined. The CDR3 consists of 12 residues. The germline gives CDR1 DFQATT, CDR2 SNEGSKA (reference sequence). The ends were cut back, 3 bases at V and 8 bases at J, with 13 bases in the middle. CDR3 bases: TGCAGTGCTAGGGGTCCTGGTGCGGAAGCTTTCTTT. Translation: CSARGPGAEAFF.

The chain couples TRBV12-3 or TRBV12-4 to TRBJ1-1; D ambiguous. Trimming shortened V by 2 bases and J by 5 bases, and 9 bases separated the two germline ends. This CDR3 is built from 13 residues. DNA for the CDR3: TGTGCCAGCAGTTTAATCCCTAGAACTGAAGCTTTCTTT. Translated: CASSLIPRTEAFF.

There are a few counts of this clonotype. The rearrangement joins TRBV6-2 or TRBV6-3 to TRBJ1-1, with D unclear. Trimming took 7 bases from V and 6 from J, leaving 15 bases between them. Looked up from germline, CDR1 is MNHEY and CDR2 is SVGEGT. The CDR3 consists of 13 residues. CDR3 amino acids: CASNSGGKAEAFF. DNA for the CDR3: TGTGCCAGCAACTCGGGCGGGAAGGCTGAAGCTTTCTTT.

The V call is TRBV10-3, the J call TRBJ2-7, with a possible D match to TRBD2 (7 bases). Germline V gene sequence: CDR1 ENHRY, CDR2 SYGVKD. Trimming took 4 bases from V and 0 from J, leaving 16 bases between them. CDR3 length equals 16 residues. The CDR3 region is CAISAPGGIGSYEQYF. CDR3 bases: TGTGCCATCAGTGCACCGGGGGGCATCGGCTCCTACGAGCAGTACTTC.

The chain has TRBV29-1 and TRBJ1-1, with D hard to call. Trimming stripped 6 bases from V and 5 bases from J, with 22 bases between. The germline V gene encodes CDR1 SQVTM and CDR2 ANQGSEA. The CDR3 length is 15 residues. CDR3 loop: CSVAVPVPLGTEAFF. CDR3 DNA: TGCAGCGTAGCCGTTCCAGTTCCCCTGGGGACTGAAGCTTTCTTT.

The chain uses TRBV20-1 and TRBJ2-1; TRBD2 matches at 13 bases. The CDR3 totals 18 residues. Germline CDR1 reads DFQATT; CDR2 reads SNEGSKA (reference sequence). The junction had 14 bases not matched to a gene; V was cut back by 5 bases and J by 4 bases. The CDR3 DNA reads TGCAGTGCTCTTAGCATAACTAGCGGGGGGGCCACTTACAATGAGCAGTTCTTC. The encoded protein is CSALSITSGGATYNEQFF.